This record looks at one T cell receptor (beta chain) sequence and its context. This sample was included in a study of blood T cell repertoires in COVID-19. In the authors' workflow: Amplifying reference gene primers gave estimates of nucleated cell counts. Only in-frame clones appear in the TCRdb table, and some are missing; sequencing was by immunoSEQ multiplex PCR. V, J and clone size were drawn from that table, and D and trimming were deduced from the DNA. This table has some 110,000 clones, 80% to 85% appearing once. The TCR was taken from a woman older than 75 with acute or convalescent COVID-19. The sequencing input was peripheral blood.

CDR3 sequence: CASSRTSSGRANEQFF. CDR3 coding DNA: TGTGCCAGCAGTCGCACGTCTAGCGGGAGGGCCAATGAGCAGTTCTTC. This rearrangement joins TRBV9 to TRBJ2-1, with 12 bases lining up with TRBD2. Looked up from germline, CDR1 is SGDLS and CDR2 is YYNGEE. There are 16 residues in the CDR3. The junction had 9 bases not matched to a gene; V was cut back by 5 bases and J by 6 bases.